Ten or more counts support the clone carrying this TCR beta chain. Germline V gene data show CDR1 as SEHNR and CDR2 as FQNEAQ (reference sequence). V was shortened by 5 bases and J by 5 bases, with 9 bases between the two germline ends. The CDR3 contains 12 residues. MiXCR was run by TCRdb on the 5' RACE reads, yielding one entry per CDR3 protein. The data contain fewer than 150,000 distinct CDR3 sequences, about 8% of them singletons. This specimen comes from a study of T cells after yellow fever vaccination. The source was CD4+ T cells sorted from PBMCs, collected 5 days after the yellow fever booster vaccination. V usage is TRBV7-9 and J usage is TRBJ2-5; D is unclear. The TCR comes from a man aged 25-45 years who received the YFV17D yellow fever vaccine. The CDR3 DNA reads TGTGCCAGCAGCCCACCTTTTGAGACCCAGTACTTC. Protein: CASSPPFETQYF.